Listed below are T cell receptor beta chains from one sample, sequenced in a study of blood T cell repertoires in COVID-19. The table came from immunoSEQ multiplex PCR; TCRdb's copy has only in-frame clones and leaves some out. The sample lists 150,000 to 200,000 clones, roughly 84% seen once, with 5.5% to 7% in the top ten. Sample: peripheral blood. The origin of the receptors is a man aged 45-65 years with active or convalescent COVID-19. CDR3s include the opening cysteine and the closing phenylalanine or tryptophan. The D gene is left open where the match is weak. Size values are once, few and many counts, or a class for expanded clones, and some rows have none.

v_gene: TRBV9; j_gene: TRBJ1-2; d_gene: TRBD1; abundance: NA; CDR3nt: TGTGCCAGCAGCGTAGGGCCGGGACAGGGGTATGGCTACACCTTC; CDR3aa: CASSVGPGQGYGYTF
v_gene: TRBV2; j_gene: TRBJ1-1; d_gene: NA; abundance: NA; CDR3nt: TGTGCCAGCAGTGGCCTAATTGCTTTCTTT; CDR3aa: CASSGLIAFF
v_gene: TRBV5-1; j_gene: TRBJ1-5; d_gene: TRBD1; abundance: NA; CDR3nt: TGCGCCAGCAGTCCGGACAGGGGAAATCAGCCCCAGCATTTT; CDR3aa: CASSPDRGNQPQHF
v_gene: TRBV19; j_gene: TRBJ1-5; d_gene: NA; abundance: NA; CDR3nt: TGTGCCAGTTCAAAGGGGCACGGAGGGTCCAATCAGCCCCAGCATTTT; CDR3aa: CASSKGHGGSNQPQHF
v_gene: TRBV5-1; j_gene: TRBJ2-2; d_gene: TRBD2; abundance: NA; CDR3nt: TGCGCCAGCAGCTTAGCGGGGGGGACTAGCCTCGGCGGGGAGCTGTTTTTT; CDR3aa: CASSLAGGTSLGGELFF
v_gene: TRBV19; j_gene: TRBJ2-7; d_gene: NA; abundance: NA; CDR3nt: TGTGCCAGTAGTATCCCCGGGTCCTACGAGCAGTACTTC; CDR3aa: CASSIPGSYEQYF
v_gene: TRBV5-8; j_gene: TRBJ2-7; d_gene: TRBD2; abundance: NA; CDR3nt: TGTGCCAGCAAGTCGGGGGGGCCTGTCTACGAGCAGTACTTC; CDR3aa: CASKSGGPVYEQYF
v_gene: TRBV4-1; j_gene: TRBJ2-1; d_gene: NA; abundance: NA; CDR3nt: TGCGCCAGCAGCCCCCCCGGGGAGCGGGCCAGGGAGCAGTTCTTC; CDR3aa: CASSPPGERAREQFF
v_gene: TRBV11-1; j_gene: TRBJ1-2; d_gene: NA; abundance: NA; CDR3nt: TGTGCCAGCAGCTTGGGGGCCCAGTCAGACTATGGCTACACCTTC; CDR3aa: CASSLGAQSDYGYTF
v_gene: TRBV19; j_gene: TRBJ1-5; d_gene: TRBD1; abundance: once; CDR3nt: TGTGCCAGTAGTAAACGACAAGAGGCGCAGGGGGTTGGAAGCAATCAGCCCCAGCATTTT; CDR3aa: CASSKRQEAQGVGSNQPQHF